This entry is about one T cell receptor (beta chain). No antigen is known for it. The CDR3 covers 11 residues. V was trimmed by 5 bases and J by 6 bases, leaving 10 bases between them. Germline V gene lookup returns CDR1 DFQATT and CDR2 SNEGSKA (reference sequence). The data are from a study of cytomegalovirus exposure and HLA in healthy donors. Study observations and caveats: With later analysis, a missense DCLRE1C variant became linked to TCR beta V- and J-gene trimming.

60 Vbeta and 13 Jbeta primers were used in PCR. The protocol was immunoSEQ multiplex PCR, while the TCRdb copy is restricted to in-frame clones and leaves out a portion. This table has 200,000 to 300,000 clones, more than 75% appearing once. The TCR comes from a woman aged 40 to 55 in good health and CMV-seropositive. The material sequenced was PBMCs. The gene calls are TRBV20-1 and TRBJ1-2; D might be TRBD1 (6 bases). The CDR3 DNA sequence: TGCAGTGCTTCCCAGGGGAATGGCTACACCTTC. Encoded protein: CSASQGNGYTF.